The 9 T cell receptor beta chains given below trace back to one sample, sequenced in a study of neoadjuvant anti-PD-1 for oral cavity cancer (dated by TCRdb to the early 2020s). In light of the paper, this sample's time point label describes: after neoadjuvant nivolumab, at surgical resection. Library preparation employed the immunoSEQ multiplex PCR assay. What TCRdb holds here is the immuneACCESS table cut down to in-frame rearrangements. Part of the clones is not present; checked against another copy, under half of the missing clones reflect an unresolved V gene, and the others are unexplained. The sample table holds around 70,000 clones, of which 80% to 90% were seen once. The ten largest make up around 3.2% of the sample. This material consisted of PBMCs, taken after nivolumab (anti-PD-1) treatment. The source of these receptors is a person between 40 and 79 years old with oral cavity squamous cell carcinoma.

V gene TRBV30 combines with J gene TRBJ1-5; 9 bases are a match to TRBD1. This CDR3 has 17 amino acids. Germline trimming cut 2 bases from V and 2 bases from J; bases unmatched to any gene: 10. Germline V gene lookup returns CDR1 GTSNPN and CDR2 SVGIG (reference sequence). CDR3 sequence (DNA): TGTGCCTGGAGTCGTAGAACAGGGGGCTTCGGCAATCAGCCCCAGCATTTT. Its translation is CAWSRRTGGFGNQPQHF.

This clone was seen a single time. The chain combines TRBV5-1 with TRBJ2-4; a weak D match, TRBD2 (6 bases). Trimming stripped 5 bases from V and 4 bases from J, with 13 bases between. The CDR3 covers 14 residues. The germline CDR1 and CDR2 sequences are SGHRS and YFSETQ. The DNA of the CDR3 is TGCGCCAGCAGGCCGGGAGATTTAAAAAACATTCAGTACTTC. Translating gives CASRPGDLKNIQYF.

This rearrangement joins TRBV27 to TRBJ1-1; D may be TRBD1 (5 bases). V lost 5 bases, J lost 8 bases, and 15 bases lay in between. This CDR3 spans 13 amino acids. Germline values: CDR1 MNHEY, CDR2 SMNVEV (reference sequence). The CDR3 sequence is CASSPLYDREAFF. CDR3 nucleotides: TGTGCCAGCAGTCCCCTATATGACAGAGAAGCTTTCTTT.

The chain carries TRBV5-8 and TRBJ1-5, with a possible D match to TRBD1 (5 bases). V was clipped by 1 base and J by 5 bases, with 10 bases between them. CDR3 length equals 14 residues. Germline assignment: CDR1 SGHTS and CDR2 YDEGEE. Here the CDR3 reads CASSLQGGDQPQHF. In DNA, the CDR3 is TGTGCCAGCAGCTTGCAGGGTGGGGATCAGCCCCAGCATTTT.

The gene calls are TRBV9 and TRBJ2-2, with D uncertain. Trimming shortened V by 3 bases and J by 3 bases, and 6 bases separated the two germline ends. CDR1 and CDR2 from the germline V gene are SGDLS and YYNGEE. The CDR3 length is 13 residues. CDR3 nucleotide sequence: TGTGCCAGCAGCGACCGGTACACCGGGGAGCTGTTTTTT. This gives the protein CASSDRYTGELFF.

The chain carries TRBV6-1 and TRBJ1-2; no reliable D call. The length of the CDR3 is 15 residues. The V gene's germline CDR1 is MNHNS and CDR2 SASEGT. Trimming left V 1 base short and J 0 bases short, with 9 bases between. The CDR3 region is CASSEEAEANYGYTF. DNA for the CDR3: TGTGCCAGCAGTGAAGAAGCAGAAGCTAACTATGGCTACACCTTC.

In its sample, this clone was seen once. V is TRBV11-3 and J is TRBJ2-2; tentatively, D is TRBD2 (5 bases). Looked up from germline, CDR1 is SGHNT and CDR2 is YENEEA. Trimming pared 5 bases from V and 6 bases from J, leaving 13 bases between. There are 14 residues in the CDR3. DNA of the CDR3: TGTGCCAGCAGCCCCACTAGGGCTGCCGGGGAGCTGTTTTTT. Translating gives CASSPTRAAGELFF.

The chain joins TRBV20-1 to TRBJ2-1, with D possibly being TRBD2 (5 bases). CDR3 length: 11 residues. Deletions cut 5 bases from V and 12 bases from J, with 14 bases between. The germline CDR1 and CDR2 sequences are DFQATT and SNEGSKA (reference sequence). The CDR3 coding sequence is TGCAGTGCTTACCTAGGACTTCCGCAGTTCTTC. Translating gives CSAYLGLPQFF.

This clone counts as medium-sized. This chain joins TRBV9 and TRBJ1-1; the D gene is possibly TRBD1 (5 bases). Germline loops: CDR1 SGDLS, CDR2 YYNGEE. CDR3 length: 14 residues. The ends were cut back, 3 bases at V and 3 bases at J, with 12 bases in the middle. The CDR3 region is CASSGTGEDTEAFF. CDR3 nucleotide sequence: TGTGCCAGCAGCGGTACAGGAGAGGACACTGAAGCTTTCTTT.